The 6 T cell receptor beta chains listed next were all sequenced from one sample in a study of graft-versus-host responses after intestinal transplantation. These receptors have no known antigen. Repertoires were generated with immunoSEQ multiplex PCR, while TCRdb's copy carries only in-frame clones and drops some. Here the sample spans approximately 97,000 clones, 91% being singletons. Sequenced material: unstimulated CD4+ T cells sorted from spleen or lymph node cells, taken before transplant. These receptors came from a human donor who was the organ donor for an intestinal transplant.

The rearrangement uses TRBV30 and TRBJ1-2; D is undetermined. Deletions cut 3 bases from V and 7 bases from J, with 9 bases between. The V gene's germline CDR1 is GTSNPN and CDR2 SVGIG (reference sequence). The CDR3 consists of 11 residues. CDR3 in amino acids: CAWRLASGYTF. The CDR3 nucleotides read TGTGCCTGGAGATTGGCTTCTGGCTACACCTTC.

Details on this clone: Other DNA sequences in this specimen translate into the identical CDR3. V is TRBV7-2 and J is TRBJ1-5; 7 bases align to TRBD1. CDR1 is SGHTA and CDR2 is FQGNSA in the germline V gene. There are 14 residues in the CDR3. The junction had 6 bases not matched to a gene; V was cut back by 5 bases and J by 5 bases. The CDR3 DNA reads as TGTGCCAGCAGCACAGGGGCGTTTGATCAGCCCCAGCATTTT. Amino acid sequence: CASSTGAFDQPQHF. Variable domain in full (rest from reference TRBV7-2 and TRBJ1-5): GAGVSQSPSNKVTEKGKDVELRCDPISGHTALYWYRQSLGQGLEFLIYFQGNSAPDKSGLPSDRFSAERTGGSVSTLTIQRTQQEDSAVYLCASSTGAFDQPQHFGDGTRLSIL.

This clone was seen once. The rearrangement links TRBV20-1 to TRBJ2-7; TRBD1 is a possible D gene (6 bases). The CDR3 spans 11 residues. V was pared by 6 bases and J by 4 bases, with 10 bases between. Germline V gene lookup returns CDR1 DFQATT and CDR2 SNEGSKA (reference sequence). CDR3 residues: CSAKTGYEQYF. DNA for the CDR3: TGCAGTGCAAAAACAGGGTACGAGCAGTACTTC.

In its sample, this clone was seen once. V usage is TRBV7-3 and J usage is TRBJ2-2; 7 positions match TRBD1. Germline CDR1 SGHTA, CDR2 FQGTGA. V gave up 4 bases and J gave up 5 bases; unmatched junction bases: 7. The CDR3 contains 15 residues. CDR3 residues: CASSSLRDRTGELFF. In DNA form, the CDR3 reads TGTGCCAGCAGCTCCCTCCGGGACAGAACCGGGGAGCTGTTTTTT.

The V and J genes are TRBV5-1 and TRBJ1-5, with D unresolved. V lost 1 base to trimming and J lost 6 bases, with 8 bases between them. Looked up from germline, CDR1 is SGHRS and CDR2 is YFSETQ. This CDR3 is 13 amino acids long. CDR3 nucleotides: TGCGCCAGCAGCTTGTTAGGAGGTCAGCCCCAGCATTTT. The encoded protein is CASSLLGGQPQHF.

CDR3 amino acids: CASSTGNSYEQYF. As DNA, the CDR3 is TGTGCCAGTAGTACAGGGAACTCCTACGAGCAGTACTTC. The rearrangement uses TRBV19 and TRBJ2-7; possible D gene TRBD1, 5 bases. V dropped 4 bases and J dropped 0 bases, with 7 bases sitting between them. The CDR3 extends over 13 amino acids. CDR1 is LNHDA and CDR2 is SQIVND in the germline V gene (reference sequence).